The entry that follows covers one T cell receptor beta chain sequence. Seattle participants joined during active infection and were tracked over time. Original data processing: How many nucleated cells were present was estimated from reference gene primer amplification. The repertoire was sequenced with immunoSEQ multiplex PCR; TCRdb's copy has only in-frame clones and lacks some. That table furnishes V, J and clone size, whereas the DNA furnished D and trimming. Of under 250,000 clones detected, about 93% appear once; the ten largest clones hold about 0.8%. The data were taken from a study of blood T cell repertoires in COVID-19. In the study overall: The samples span acute and convalescent COVID-19 from the United States, Italy and Spain. Sources were T cells, B-cell-depleted T cells, or PBMCs; the material itself was cDNA or gDNA.

V dropped 4 bases and J dropped 4 bases, with 13 bases sitting between them. There are 14 residues in the CDR3. The V gene's germline CDR1 is SEHNR and CDR2 FQNEAQ (reference sequence). V and J are TRBV7-9 and TRBJ1-2, with D tentatively TRBD1 (5 bases). The material sequenced was peripheral blood. The receptor was derived from a man aged 25 to 40 with COVID-19, enrolled during active disease. The CDR3 coding sequence is TGTGCCAGCAGCTCACGGACATGGCCCTATGGCTACACCTTC. Encoded protein: CASSSRTWPYGYTF.